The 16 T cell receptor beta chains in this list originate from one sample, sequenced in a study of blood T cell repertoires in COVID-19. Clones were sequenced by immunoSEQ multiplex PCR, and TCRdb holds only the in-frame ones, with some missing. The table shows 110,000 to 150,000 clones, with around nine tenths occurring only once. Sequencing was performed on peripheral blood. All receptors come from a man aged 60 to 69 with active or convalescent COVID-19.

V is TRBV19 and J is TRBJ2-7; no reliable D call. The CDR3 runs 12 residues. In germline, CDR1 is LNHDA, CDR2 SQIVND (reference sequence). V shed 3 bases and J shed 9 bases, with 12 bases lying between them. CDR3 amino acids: CASSMVQNRQYF. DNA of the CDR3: TGTGCCAGTAGTATGGTCCAGAATCGGCAGTACTTC.

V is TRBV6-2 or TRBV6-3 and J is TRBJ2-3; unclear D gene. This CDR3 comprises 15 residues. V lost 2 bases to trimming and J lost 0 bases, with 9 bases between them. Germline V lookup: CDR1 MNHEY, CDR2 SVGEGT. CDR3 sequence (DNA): TGTGCCAGCAGTTACGGCGGATTAAGCACAGATACGCAGTATTTT. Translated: CASSYGGLSTDTQYF.

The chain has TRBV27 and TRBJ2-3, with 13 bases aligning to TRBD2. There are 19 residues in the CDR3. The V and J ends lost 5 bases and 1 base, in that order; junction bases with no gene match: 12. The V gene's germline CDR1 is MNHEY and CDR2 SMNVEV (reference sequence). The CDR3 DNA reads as TGTGCCAGCAGTCCCCTACGACTAGCGGGAGGAGAGGGCACAGATACGCAGTATTTT. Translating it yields CASSPLRLAGGEGTDTQYF.

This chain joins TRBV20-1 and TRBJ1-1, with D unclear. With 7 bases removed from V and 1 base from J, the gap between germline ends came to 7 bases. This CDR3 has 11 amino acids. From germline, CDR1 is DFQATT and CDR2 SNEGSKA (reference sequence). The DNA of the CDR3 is TGCAGTGGTCACACGAACACTGAAGCTTTCTTT. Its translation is CSGHTNTEAFF.

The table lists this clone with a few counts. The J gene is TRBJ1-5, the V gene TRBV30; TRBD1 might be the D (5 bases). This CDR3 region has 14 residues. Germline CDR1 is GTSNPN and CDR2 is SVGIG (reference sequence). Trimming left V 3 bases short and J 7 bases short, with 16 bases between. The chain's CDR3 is CAWSLGQGRQPQHF. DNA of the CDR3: TGTGCCTGGAGCCTCGGGCAGGGCCGGCAGCCCCAGCATTTT.

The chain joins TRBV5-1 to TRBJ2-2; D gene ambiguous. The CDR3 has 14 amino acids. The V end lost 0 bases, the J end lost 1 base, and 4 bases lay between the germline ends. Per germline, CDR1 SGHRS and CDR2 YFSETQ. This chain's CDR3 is CASSLAGNTGELFF. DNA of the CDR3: TGCGCCAGCAGCTTGGCAGGGAACACCGGGGAGCTGTTTTTT.

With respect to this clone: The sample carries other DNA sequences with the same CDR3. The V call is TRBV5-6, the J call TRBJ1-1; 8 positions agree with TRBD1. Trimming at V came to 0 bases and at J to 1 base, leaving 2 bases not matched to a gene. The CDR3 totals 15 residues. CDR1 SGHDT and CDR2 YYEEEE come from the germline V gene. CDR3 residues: CASSLGQGRNTEAFF. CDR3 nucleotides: TGTGCCAGCAGCTTGGGACAGGGGCGGAACACTGAAGCTTTCTTT.

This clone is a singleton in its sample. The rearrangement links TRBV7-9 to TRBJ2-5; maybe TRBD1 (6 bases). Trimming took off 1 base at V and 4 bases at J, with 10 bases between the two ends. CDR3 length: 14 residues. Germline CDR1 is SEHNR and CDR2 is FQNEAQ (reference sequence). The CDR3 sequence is CASSLVQGGETQYF. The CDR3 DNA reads TGTGCCAGCAGCTTAGTACAGGGCGGAGAGACCCAGTACTTC.

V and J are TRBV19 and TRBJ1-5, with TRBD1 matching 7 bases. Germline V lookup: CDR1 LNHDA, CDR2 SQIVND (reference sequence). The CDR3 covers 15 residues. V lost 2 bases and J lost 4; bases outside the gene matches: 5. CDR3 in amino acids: CASSIYGTANQPQHF. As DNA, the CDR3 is TGTGCCAGTAGTATATACGGGACAGCAAATCAGCCCCAGCATTTT.

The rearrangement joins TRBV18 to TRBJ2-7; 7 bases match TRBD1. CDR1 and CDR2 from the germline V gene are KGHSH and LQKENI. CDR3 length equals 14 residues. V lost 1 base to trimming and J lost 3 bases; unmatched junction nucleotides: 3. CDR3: CASSPQGASYEQYF. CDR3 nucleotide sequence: TGTGCCAGCTCACCACAGGGGGCGAGCTACGAGCAGTACTTC.

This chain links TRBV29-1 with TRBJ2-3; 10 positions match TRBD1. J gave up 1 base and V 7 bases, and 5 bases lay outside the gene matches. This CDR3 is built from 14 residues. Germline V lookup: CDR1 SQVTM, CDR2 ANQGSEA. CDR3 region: CSGRGTGGTDTQYF. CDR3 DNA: TGCAGCGGGAGGGGGACAGGGGGCACAGATACGCAGTATTTT.

The CDR3, as DNA: TGTGCCAGCAGTTTAATTGCAGGCACTGAAGCTTTCTTT. Protein: CASSLIAGTEAFF. This chain connects TRBV28 to TRBJ1-1; D is undetermined. Per germline, CDR1 MDHEN and CDR2 SYDVKM. CDR3 size: 13 residues. The germline V and J ends were trimmed by 2 bases and 4 bases, with 8 bases remaining between them. The whole variable domain, remainder taken from reference TRBV28 and TRBJ1-1, is DVKVTQSSRYLVKRTGEKVFLECVQDMDHENMFWYRQDPGLGLRLIYFSYDVKMKEKGDIPEGYSVSREKKERFSLILESASTNQTSMYLCASSLIAGTEAFFGQGTRLTVV.

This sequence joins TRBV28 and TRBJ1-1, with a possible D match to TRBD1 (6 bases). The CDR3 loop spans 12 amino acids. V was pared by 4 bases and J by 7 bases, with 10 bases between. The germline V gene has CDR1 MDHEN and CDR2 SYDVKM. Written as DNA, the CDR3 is TGTGCCAGCAGTTCCGGCAGGGGTGAAGCTTTCTTT. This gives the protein CASSSGRGEAFF.

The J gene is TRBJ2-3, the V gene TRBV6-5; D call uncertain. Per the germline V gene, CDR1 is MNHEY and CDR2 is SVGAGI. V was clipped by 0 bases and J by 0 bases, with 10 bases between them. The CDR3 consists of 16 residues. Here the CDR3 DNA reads TGTGCCAGCAGTTACTCGACTGTCGCAAGCACAGATACGCAGTATTTT. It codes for CASSYSTVASTDTQYF.

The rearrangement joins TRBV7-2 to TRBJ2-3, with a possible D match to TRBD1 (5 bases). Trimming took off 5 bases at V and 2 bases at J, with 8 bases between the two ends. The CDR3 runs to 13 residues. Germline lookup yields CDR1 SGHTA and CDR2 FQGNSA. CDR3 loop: CASSPGATDTQYF. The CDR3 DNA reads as TGTGCCAGCAGCCCTGGGGCCACAGATACGCAGTATTTT.

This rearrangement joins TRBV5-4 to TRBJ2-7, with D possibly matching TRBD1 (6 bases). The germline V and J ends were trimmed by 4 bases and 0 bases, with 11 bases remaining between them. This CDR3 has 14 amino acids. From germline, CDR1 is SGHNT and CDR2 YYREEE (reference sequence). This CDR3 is CASSPPDSSYEQYF. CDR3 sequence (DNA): TGTGCCAGCAGCCCACCGGACAGCTCCTACGAGCAGTACTTC. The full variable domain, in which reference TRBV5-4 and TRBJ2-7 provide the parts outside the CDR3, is ETGVTQSPTHLIKTRGQQVTLRCSSQSGHNTVSWYQQALGQGPQFIFQYYREEENGRGNFPPRFSGLQFPNYSSELNVNALELDDSALYLCASSPPDSSYEQYFGPGTRLTVT.